The 14 T cell receptor beta chains given below trace back to one sample, sequenced in a study of regulatory T cells in long-lasting Graves disease. The authors built TCR beta libraries using iRepertoire HTBI primers and Arm-PCR of CDR3 regions. TCRdb recomputed calls from the multiplex PCR reads with MiXCR, one row per CDR3 protein. The sample includes 300,000 to 500,000 distinct CDR3 sequences, less than 25% seen only once; the top ten take 20% to 25%. Documented time point: persistent/refractory GD, antithyroid drugs over 5 years with positive TRAb. The TCR library used RNA extracted from PBMCs. The source material was peripheral blood mononuclear cells (PBMCs), sampled when the disease was refractory, from a patient treated with antithyroid drugs. These receptors were obtained from a female donor with Graves disease.

In this sample, this clonotype turned up many times. The J gene is TRBJ2-4, the V gene TRBV2; TRBD1 agrees at 8 bases. The germline V gene has CDR1 SNHLY and CDR2 FYNNEI. J was trimmed by 9 bases and V by 5 bases; bases with no gene match: 6. This CDR3 contains 13 residues. The chain's CDR3 is CASSQGALGIQYF. DNA of the CDR3: TGTGCCAGCAGTCAGGGGGCCCTCGGCATTCAGTACTTC.

This clonotype showed up many times. This sequence joins TRBV18 and TRBJ1-1; no definite D call. CDR3 length equals 14 residues. V gave up 0 bases and J gave up 2 bases, with 7 bases separating them. The germline V gene has CDR1 KGHSH and CDR2 LQKENI. The CDR3: CASSPPNGNTEAFF. The CDR3 bases are TGTGCCAGCTCACCACCGAACGGCAACACTGAAGCTTTCTTT.

This clonotype was recorded a few times. The genes are TRBV20-1 and TRBJ2-5; 8 bases match TRBD2. This CDR3 comprises 17 residues. With V trimmed by 0 bases and J by 5 bases, 14 bases remained unmatched. Germline V gene lookup returns CDR1 DFQATT and CDR2 SNEGSKA (reference sequence). CDR3 DNA sequence: TGCAGTGCTAGAGATTTCACCGGGGGGGGGGGGCGCGAGACCCAGTACTTC. Its protein is CSARDFTGGGGRETQYF.

The chain is built from TRBV4-1 and TRBJ2-3; 7 positions match TRBD2. CDR1 MGHRA and CDR2 YSYEKL come from the germline V gene. Trimming removed 0 bases from V and 2 bases from J; junction bases left unmatched: 8. CDR3 length: 17 residues. The CDR3 DNA reads TGCGCCAGCAGCCAAGACTCGGCTAGCGGCCCCACAGATACGCAGTATTTT. Translated, it gives CASSQDSASGPTDTQYF.

This chain uses TRBV7-9 with TRBJ2-2; TRBD1 is a possible D gene (5 bases). Trimming shortened V by 2 bases and J by 6 bases, and 13 bases separated the two germline ends. The CDR3 has 15 residues. CDR1 is SEHNR, CDR2 FQNEAQ, per germline (reference sequence). The CDR3 DNA reads TGTGCCAGCAGCTTACGCCAGGGTGCATCCGGGGAGCTGTTTTTT. Translating it yields CASSLRQGASGELFF.

This sequence joins TRBV20-1 and TRBJ1-1, with TRBD1 as a possible D gene (6 bases). Germline V gene sequence: CDR1 DFQATT, CDR2 SNEGSKA (reference sequence). The CDR3 covers 17 residues. Trimming removed 0 bases from V and 3 bases from J, with 20 bases in between. CDR3 sequence (DNA): TGCAGTGCTAGAGATGGGTGGCTGGGGGCTTCCTACACTGAAGCTTTCTTT. It translates to CSARDGWLGASYTEAFF.

This clonotype came up a few times. The J gene is TRBJ1-3, the V gene TRBV4-3; weak D call: TRBD1 (5 bases). Germline V CDR1 and CDR2: LGHNA, YSLEER. The V and J ends lost 1 base and 4 bases respectively, with 17 bases between them. The CDR3 extends over 17 amino acids. This CDR3 reads CASSQVGVGGFGNTIYF. The CDR3 nucleotides read TGCGCCAGCAGCCAAGTGGGGGTTGGGGGTTTCGGAAACACCATATATTTT.

This clonotype was observed many times. The CDR3 bases are TGTGCCAGCAGTTTAACACTAGCGGACGAGCAGTACTTC. Translation gives CASSLTLADEQYF. This chain links TRBV28 with TRBJ2-7, with 8 bases identical to TRBD2. The CDR3 is 13 residues long. V gave up 2 bases and J gave up 5 bases; unmatched junction bases: 2. The V gene's germline CDR1 is MDHEN and CDR2 SYDVKM.

This clonotype has a count of ten or more. This sequence joins TRBV5-6 and TRBJ1-6; the D gene is possibly TRBD1 (6 bases). Trimming removed 3 bases at V and 4 bases at J, with 8 bases between. The germline gives CDR1 SGHDT, CDR2 YYEEEE. This CDR3 contains 14 residues. The CDR3 DNA reads TGTGCCAGCAGCTCGGACAGTTATAATTCACCCCTCCACTTT. Protein sequence: CASSSDSYNSPLHF.

The chain is built from TRBV5-1 and TRBJ1-6; D is uncertain. Germline V gene lookup returns CDR1 SGHRS and CDR2 YFSETQ. CDR3 length equals 13 residues. V lost 2 bases and J lost 9, with 9 bases in between. The CDR3 DNA reads TGCGCCAGCAGCTTCGATGGAGGTTCACCCCTCCACTTT. This encodes CASSFDGGSPLHF.

This clonotype was recorded at least ten times. V gene TRBV12-3 or TRBV12-4 combines with J gene TRBJ1-5, with 7 bases identical to TRBD1. After removal of 0 bases from V and 6 bases from J, the junction contained 5 bases not matched to a gene. The CDR3 loop spans 15 amino acids. DNA for the CDR3: TGTGCCAGCAGTTTAGCGTCCAGGGGGATTCAGCCCCAGCATTTT. This codes for CASSLASRGIQPQHF.

The chain combines TRBV20-1 with TRBJ1-2; no clear D. Trimming stripped 0 bases from V and 2 bases from J, with 13 bases between. Germline CDR1 and CDR2: DFQATT and SNEGSKA (reference sequence). The CDR3 runs 15 residues. In DNA, the CDR3 is TGCAGTGCTAGAGACACGGGAACCTGGAACTATGGCTACACCTTC. Translation: CSARDTGTWNYGYTF.

This clonotype was detected a few times. The J gene is TRBJ1-6, the V gene TRBV28; D gene uncertain. Germline V CDR1 and CDR2: MDHEN, SYDVKM. Trimming pared 2 bases from V and 11 bases from J, leaving 7 bases between. CDR3 length: 12 amino acids. The CDR3 sequence is CASSLRFPPLHF. DNA of the CDR3: TGTGCCAGCAGTTTACGGTTCCCACCCCTCCACTTT.

This clonotype was recorded many times. V is TRBV7-9 and J is TRBJ2-5; TRBD2 matches 9 bases. The CDR3 length is 16 residues. With V trimmed by 5 bases and J by 3 bases, 10 bases remained unmatched. Germline loops: CDR1 SEHNR, CDR2 FQNEAQ (reference sequence). The CDR3 DNA follows: TGTGCCAGCAGCCAACCCCGACTAGCGGATAAAGAGACCCAGTACTTC. Protein sequence: CASSQPRLADKETQYF.